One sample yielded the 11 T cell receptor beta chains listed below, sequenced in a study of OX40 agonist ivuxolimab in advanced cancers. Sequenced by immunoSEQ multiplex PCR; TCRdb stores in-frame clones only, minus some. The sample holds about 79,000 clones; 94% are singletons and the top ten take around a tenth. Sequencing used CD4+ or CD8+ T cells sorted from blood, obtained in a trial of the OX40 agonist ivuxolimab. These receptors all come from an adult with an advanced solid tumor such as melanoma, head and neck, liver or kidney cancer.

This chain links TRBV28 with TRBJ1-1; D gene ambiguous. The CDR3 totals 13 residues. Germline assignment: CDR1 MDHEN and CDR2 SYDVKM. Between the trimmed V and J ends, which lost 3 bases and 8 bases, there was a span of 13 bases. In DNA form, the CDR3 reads TGTGCCAGCAGTTTTCGTGGTCCGCCCGAAGCTTTCTTT. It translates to CASSFRGPPEAFF.

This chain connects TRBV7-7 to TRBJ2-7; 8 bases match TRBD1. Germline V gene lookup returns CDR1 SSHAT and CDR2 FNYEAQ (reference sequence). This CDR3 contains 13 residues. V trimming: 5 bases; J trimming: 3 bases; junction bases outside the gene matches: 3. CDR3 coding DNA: TGTGCCAGCAGCCAAACAGGGGGCTACGAGCAGTACTTC. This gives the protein CASSQTGGYEQYF. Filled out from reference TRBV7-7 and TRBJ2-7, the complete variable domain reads GAGVSQSPRYKVTKRGQDVTLRCDPISSHATLYWYQQALGQGPEFLTYFNYEAQPDKSGLPSDRFSAERPEGSISTLTIQRTEQRDSAMYRCASSQTGGYEQYFGPGTRLTVT.

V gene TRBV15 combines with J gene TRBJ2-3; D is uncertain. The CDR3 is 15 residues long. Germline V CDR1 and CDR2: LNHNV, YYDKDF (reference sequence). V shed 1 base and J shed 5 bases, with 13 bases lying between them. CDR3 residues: CATSRASVAVDTQYF. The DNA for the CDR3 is TGTGCCACCAGCAGAGCGTCGGTAGCCGTAGATACGCAGTATTTT.

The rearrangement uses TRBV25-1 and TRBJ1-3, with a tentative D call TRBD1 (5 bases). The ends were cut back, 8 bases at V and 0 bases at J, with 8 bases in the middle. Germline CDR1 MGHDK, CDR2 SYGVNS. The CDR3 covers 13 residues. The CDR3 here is CASWDHSGNTIYF. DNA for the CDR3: TGTGCCAGCTGGGACCACTCTGGAAACACCATATATTTT. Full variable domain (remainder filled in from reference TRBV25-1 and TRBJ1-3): EADIYQTPRYLVIGTGKKITLECSQTMGHDKMYWYQQDPGMELHLIHYSYGVNSTEKGDLSSESTVSRIRTEHFPLTLESARPSHTSQYLCASWDHSGNTIYFGEGSWLTVV.

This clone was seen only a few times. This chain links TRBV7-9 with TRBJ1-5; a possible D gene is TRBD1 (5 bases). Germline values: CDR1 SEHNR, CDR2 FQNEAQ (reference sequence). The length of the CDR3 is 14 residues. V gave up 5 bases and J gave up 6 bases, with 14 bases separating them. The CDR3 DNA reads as TGTGCCAGCAGCCTTACAGGTGATCTTCAGCCCCAGCATTTT. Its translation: CASSLTGDLQPQHF.

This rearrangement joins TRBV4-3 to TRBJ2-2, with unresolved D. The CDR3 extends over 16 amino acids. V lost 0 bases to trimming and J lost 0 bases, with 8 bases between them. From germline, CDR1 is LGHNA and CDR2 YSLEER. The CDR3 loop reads CASSQDPAPNTGELFF. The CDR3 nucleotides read TGCGCCAGCAGCCAAGATCCAGCCCCGAACACCGGGGAGCTGTTTTTT.

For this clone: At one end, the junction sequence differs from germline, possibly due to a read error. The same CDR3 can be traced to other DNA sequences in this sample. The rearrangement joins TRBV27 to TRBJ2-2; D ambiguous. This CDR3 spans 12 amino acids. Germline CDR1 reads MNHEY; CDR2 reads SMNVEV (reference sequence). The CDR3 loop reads CASISRVGELFF. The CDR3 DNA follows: TGCGCCAGCATTAGTAGAGTCGGGGAGCTGTTTTTT.

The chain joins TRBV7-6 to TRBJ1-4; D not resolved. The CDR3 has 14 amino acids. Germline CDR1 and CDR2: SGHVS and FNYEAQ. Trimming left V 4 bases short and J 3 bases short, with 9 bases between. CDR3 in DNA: TGTGCCAGCAGCTCCAGCGGGGCTAATGAAAAACTGTTTTTT. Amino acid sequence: CASSSSGANEKLFF.

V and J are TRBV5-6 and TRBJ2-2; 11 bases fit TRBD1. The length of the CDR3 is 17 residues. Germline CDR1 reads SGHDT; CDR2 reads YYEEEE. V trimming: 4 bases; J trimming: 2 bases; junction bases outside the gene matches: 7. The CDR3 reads CASSGQGALQNTGELFF. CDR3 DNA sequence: TGTGCCAGCAGCGGACAGGGGGCCTTACAAAACACCGGGGAGCTGTTTTTT.

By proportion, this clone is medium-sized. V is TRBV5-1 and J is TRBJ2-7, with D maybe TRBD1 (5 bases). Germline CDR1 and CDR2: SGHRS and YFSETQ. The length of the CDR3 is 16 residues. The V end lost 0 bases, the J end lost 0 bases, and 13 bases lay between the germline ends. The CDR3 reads CASSLVPGPLSYEQYF. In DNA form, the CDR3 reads TGCGCCAGCAGCTTGGTCCCAGGGCCCCTCTCCTACGAGCAGTACTTC.

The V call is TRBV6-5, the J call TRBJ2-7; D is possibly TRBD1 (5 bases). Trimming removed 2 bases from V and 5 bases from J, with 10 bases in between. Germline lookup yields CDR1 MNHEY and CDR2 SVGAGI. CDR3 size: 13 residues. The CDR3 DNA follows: TGTGCCAGCAGTTACAGGGGATCGAACGAGCAGTACTTC. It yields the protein CASSYRGSNEQYF.